A single sample is the source of the 13 T cell receptor beta chains below, sequenced in a study of cytomegalovirus exposure and HLA in healthy donors. Assay used: immunoSEQ multiplex PCR; TCRdb lists only in-frame clones, some missing. The sample lists 150,000 or so clones; roughly 86% were seen once. Sequenced sample: PBMCs. Every receptor here comes from a human donor in good health.

With respect to this clone: Compared with germline, one end of the junction differs, possibly owing to a read error. The chain couples TRBV7-7 to TRBJ2-1; 11 nucleotides agree with TRBD2. Germline loops: CDR1 SSHAT, CDR2 FNYEAQ (reference sequence). There are 15 residues in the CDR3. CDR3 nucleotide sequence: TGTGCTAGCAGCTTAGCGGGGGGGCCGTACAATGAGCAGTTCTTC. It codes for CASSLAGGPYNEQFF.

The V gene is TRBV5-6, the J gene TRBJ2-7; perhaps TRBD2 as D (5 bases). CDR1 and CDR2 (germline): SGHDT, YYEEEE. The V end lost 0 bases, the J end lost 10 bases, and 8 bases lay between the germline ends. This CDR3 has 11 amino acids. This chain's CDR3 is CASSLGGGQYF. For the CDR3, the DNA is TGTGCCAGCAGCTTGGGAGGAGGACAGTACTTC.

The rearrangement links TRBV6-1 to TRBJ1-1; D ambiguous. CDR1 and CDR2 (germline): MNHNS, SASEGT. Trimming took 5 bases from V and 2 from J, leaving 9 bases between them. CDR3 length: 13 amino acids. CDR3 DNA sequence: TGTGCCAGCAGTCACATTTACAACACTGAAGCTTTCTTT. Protein product: CASSHIYNTEAFF.

The genes are TRBV6-4 and TRBJ2-3, with 8 bases identical to TRBD2. Germline loops: CDR1 MRHNA, CDR2 SNTAGT. There are 16 residues in the CDR3. V was pared by 7 bases and J by 2 bases, with 11 bases of the junction left unmatched. CDR3 in DNA: TGTGCCAGCAAAAAGAATAGCGGGACAAACACAGATACGCAGTATTTT. Translation gives CASKKNSGTNTDTQYF.

This clone has a handful of counts. V is TRBV7-3 and J is TRBJ2-1, with D maybe TRBD2 (5 bases). The length of the CDR3 is 17 residues. Trimming took off 5 bases at V and 7 bases at J, with 24 bases between the two ends. The germline CDR1 and CDR2 sequences are SGHTA and FQGTGA. The DNA of the CDR3 is TGTGCCAGCAGCCCCGAGGCTACGAGAACTAGACGGAATGAGCAGTTCTTC. It encodes CASSPEATRTRRNEQFF.

The gene calls are TRBV7-2 and TRBJ1-2; D not resolved. CDR1 SGHTA and CDR2 FQGNSA come from the germline V gene. The V end was cut by 5 bases, the J end by 0 bases, with 13 bases between. The CDR3 consists of 15 residues. CDR3 coding DNA: TGTGCCAGCAGCCTGACTGCTCTCTCTAACTATGGCTACACCTTC. Translation: CASSLTALSNYGYTF.

V usage is TRBV19 and J usage is TRBJ1-5; D might be TRBD1 (6 bases). The germline V gene has CDR1 LNHDA and CDR2 SQIVND (reference sequence). V was clipped by 3 bases and J by 3 bases, with 18 bases between them. The CDR3 has 17 residues. The CDR3 sequence: CASSIGGGPGPNQPQHF. The CDR3 DNA reads as TGTGCCAGTAGTATCGGGGGGGGGCCCGGACCCAATCAGCCCCAGCATTTT.

The chain couples TRBV12-5 to TRBJ1-5; 8 positions agree with TRBD1. J lost 5 bases, V lost 6 bases, and 6 bases had no gene match. This CDR3 has 14 residues. Germline-derived CDR1 and CDR2 are LGHNT and FRNRAP. This chain's CDR3 is CASGLWTGHQPQHF. CDR3 DNA sequence: TGTGCTAGTGGCTTGTGGACAGGGCATCAGCCCCAGCATTTT.

Only a few counts were recorded for this clone. V and J are TRBV10-1 and TRBJ1-1; unclear D gene. The CDR3 sequence is 14 residues long. V lost 4 bases and J lost 3, with 12 bases in between. Germline V gene lookup returns CDR1 WNHNN and CDR2 SYGVQD (reference sequence). CDR3 DNA sequence: TGCGCCAGCAGTGTATATAGAGAGGACACTGAAGCTTTCTTT. Protein: CASSVYREDTEAFF.

The V gene is TRBV7-9, the J gene TRBJ1-6, with D unclear. CDR1 and CDR2 (germline): SEHNR, FQNEAQ (reference sequence). The CDR3 is 15 residues long. Trimming took 6 bases from V and 8 from J, leaving 17 bases between them. CDR3 sequence reads: CASRPTGITDSPLHF. In DNA form, the CDR3 reads TGTGCCAGCAGGCCTACCGGGATAACTGATTCACCCCTCCACTTT.

The chain employs TRBV12-5 and TRBJ1-4, with 7 nucleotides matching TRBD1. V gave up 0 bases and J gave up 1 base; unmatched junction bases: 14. Germline CDR1 is LGHNT and CDR2 is FRNRAP. The CDR3 extends over 20 amino acids. The CDR3 is CASGLVLDLWDSGTNEKLFF. In DNA form, the CDR3 reads TGTGCTAGTGGTTTGGTATTGGACTTATGGGACAGTGGAACTAATGAAAAACTGTTTTTT.

The chain links TRBV5-5 to TRBJ2-5, with 8 bases aligning to TRBD2. Germline V gives CDR1 SGHKS, CDR2 YYEKEE (reference sequence). V shed 4 bases and J 5 bases; nucleotides not matched to a gene: 7. The CDR3 extends over 14 amino acids. CDR3 sequence reads: CASSTGLAWETQYF. As DNA, the CDR3 is TGTGCCAGCAGCACCGGACTAGCTTGGGAGACCCAGTACTTC.

The chain links TRBV2 to TRBJ1-1; 8 nucleotides align to TRBD1. V was pared by 5 bases and J by 6 bases, with 11 bases of the junction left unmatched. CDR1 and CDR2 (germline): SNHLY, FYNNEI. This CDR3 has 15 residues. CDR3 loop: CASSPPDRVLAEAFF. The CDR3 coding sequence is TGTGCCAGCAGTCCACCGGACAGGGTCTTGGCTGAAGCTTTCTTT.